The 5 T cell receptor beta chains reported below all come from one sample, sequenced in a study of blood T cell repertoires in COVID-19. TCRdb's table, derived via immunoSEQ multiplex PCR, lists solely in-frame clones and lacks some. This sample has 43,000 or so clones; around nine tenths occur once, and the top ten carry 16%. The sequenced material came from peripheral blood. The receptor set was obtained from a man aged 55 to 70 with active or convalescent COVID-19.

V usage is TRBV9 and J usage is TRBJ2-7; 12 bases are a match to TRBD2. Germline CDR1 reads SGDLS; CDR2 reads YYNGEE. Trimming took 7 bases from V and 2 from J; bases not matched to a gene: 10. This CDR3 is 16 amino acids long. The CDR3 protein is CASRQKLAGGTYEQYF. The CDR3 DNA follows: TGTGCCAGCCGTCAAAAACTAGCGGGGGGTACCTACGAGCAGTACTTC.

This chain links TRBV19 with TRBJ1-5; D perhaps matches TRBD1 (5 bases). V lost 7 bases to trimming and J lost 0 bases, with 16 bases between them. Germline-derived CDR1 and CDR2 are LNHDA and SQIVND (reference sequence). The CDR3 is 16 amino acids. The CDR3, as DNA: TGTGCCAGTACCCCGGCCGACAGATATAGCAATCAGCCCCAGCATTTT. Its protein product is CASTPADRYSNQPQHF.

The rearrangement uses TRBV5-1 and TRBJ2-7; 13 bases match TRBD2. The CDR3 runs to 15 residues. The J segment lost 3 bases and the V segment lost 3 bases, leaving 3 bases of the junction unmatched. Germline loops: CDR1 SGHRS, CDR2 YFSETQ. The DNA of the CDR3 is TGCGCCAGCAGCTGGACTAGCGGGGGACACTACGAGCAGTACTTC. This sequence encodes CASSWTSGGHYEQYF.

The genes are TRBV7-2 and TRBJ2-5; tentatively, D is TRBD1 (5 bases). Germline V gene sequence: CDR1 SGHTA, CDR2 FQGNSA. Trimming removed 3 bases from V and 3 bases from J, with 11 bases in between. This CDR3 region has 14 residues. The CDR3 is CASSFTTEKETQYF. The CDR3 coding sequence is TGTGCCAGCAGCTTTACGACAGAGAAAGAGACCCAGTACTTC.

The DNA for the CDR3 is TGTGCCAGCACCTTCCCAGGGACCTACGAGCAGTACTTC. Amino acids: CASTFPGTYEQYF. The rearrangement joins TRBV5-5 to TRBJ2-7, with D tentatively TRBD1 (5 bases). CDR1 is SGHKS, CDR2 YYEKEE, per germline (reference sequence). The length of the CDR3 is 13 residues. Trimming stripped 6 bases from V and 2 bases from J, with 12 bases between.